The source of this T cell receptor beta chain is a study of response to subunit inactivated influenza vaccine. General study findings and limits: Authors suggested each seasonal influenza vaccination recruits few new T cells.

The CDR3 runs 13 residues. Looked up from germline, CDR1 is SGDLS and CDR2 is YYNGEE. The germline V and J ends were trimmed by 1 base and 4 bases, with 6 bases remaining between them. There are a few counts of this clonotype. Its antigen is as yet unknown. One entry per CDR3 protein, called by TCRdb with MiXCR from the RT-PCR reads. The table records some 500,000 distinct CDR3 sequences, under 15% of them present only once. The TCR originated in a man aged 50 to 59 who received an inactivated influenza vaccine. J is TRBJ2-1 and V is TRBV9, with D unclear. The specimen comprised PBMCs from blood, sampled roughly 45 days after vaccination. CDR3 protein: CASSVPGYNEQFF. The CDR3 DNA sequence: TGTGCCAGCAGCGTACCCGGATACAATGAGCAGTTCTTC.